A single TCR beta chain is shown here with its context. This entry belongs to a study of blood T cell repertoires in COVID-19. Germline values: CDR1 SGHRS, CDR2 YFSETQ. The CDR3 spans 14 residues. V lost 3 bases and J lost 3; bases outside the gene matches: 5. Those who participated ranged in age from roughly 18 to 90 years and resided in about two dozen US areas. Assay: immunoSEQ multiplex PCR; the TCRdb copy retains only in-frame clones and omits some. The table shows approximately 280,000 clones, with roughly nine tenths occurring only once. The sequencing sample was made of PBMCs or T cells enriched from blood (not recorded which). The rearrangement links TRBV5-1 to TRBJ1-1, with 7 bases identical to TRBD1. The TCR originated in an older woman who had recovered from COVID-19. The DNA of the CDR3 is TGCGCCAGCAGCTACGGGACAGTAGACACTGAAGCTTTCTTT. Protein: CASSYGTVDTEAFF.